This record looks at one T cell receptor (beta chain) sequence and its context. These data come from a study of blood T cell repertoires in COVID-19. TCRdb keeps only in-frame clones here, not all; method: immunoSEQ multiplex PCR. The table lists roughly 170,000 clones, about 90% of them singletons, with roughly 20% in the top ten. CDR3 length: 16 residues. The V gene end was trimmed by 4 bases and the J gene end by 2 bases; junction bases not matched to a gene: 6. Germline CDR1 MRHNA, CDR2 SNTAGT. Sequencing was carried out using peripheral blood. The rearrangement links TRBV6-4 to TRBJ2-2; TRBD1 aligns across 8 bases. The TCR comes from a man between 65 and 80 years old with active or convalescent COVID-19. The CDR3 nucleotides are TGTGCCAGCAGTGCGGGGACAGGCCTAAACACCGGGGAGCTGTTTTTT. Its protein is CASSAGTGLNTGELFF.